Listed below are T cell receptor beta chains from one sample, sequenced in a study of cytomegalovirus exposure and HLA in healthy donors. Assay: immunoSEQ multiplex PCR; the TCRdb copy retains only in-frame clones and omits some. This sample has over 95,000 clones; 60% to 85% occur once, and the top ten carry approximately 12%. Specimen: PBMCs. These receptors came from a woman in her 40s in good health and CMV-seropositive. Each CDR3 is given with its conserved first and last residue. D genes are given only for firm matches. Only part of the rows carry a size: once, few, many, or a class if the clone is expanded.

.	TRBV6-1	.	TRBJ2-1	CASSPEDRSYNEQFF	TGTGCCAGCAGTCCTGAGGACAGATCCTACAATGAGCAGTTCTTC
.	TRBV6-5	.	TRBJ2-1	CASSYSHEQFF	TGTGCCAGCAGTTATAGCCATGAGCAGTTCTTC
.	TRBV10-1	.	TRBJ1-5	CASSGDWEPQHF	TGCGCCAGCAGTGGCGACTGGGAGCCCCAGCATTTT
.	TRBV19	few	TRBJ1-2	CASSPKDNVLGGYTF	TGTGCCAGTAGCCCTAAGGACAATGTCCTGGGTGGCTACACCTTC
.	TRBV30	once	TRBJ1-2	CAWSVLQSYGYTF	TGTGCCTGGAGTGTATTACAGTCGTATGGCTACACCTTC
TRBD1	TRBV6-5	.	TRBJ1-3	CASSNQGAAGNTIYF	TGTGCCAGCAGTAATCAGGGGGCTGCTGGAAACACCATATATTTT
.	TRBV7-2	.	TRBJ2-7	CASSSQDYEQYF	TGTGCCAGCAGTTCACAGGACTACGAGCAGTACTTC
.	TRBV18	few	TRBJ1-6	CASSPTTGQNSPLHF	TGTGCCAGCTCACCCACGACAGGCCAAAATTCACCCCTCCACTTT
TRBD2	TRBV7-3	.	TRBJ2-3	CASSPAGRGTDTQYF	TGTGCCAGCAGCCCAGCGGGGAGGGGAACAGATACGCAGTATTTT
.	TRBV29-1	.	TRBJ2-4	CSVSSQTRAKNIQYF	TGCAGCGTTTCCTCCCAAACTAGAGCCAAAAACATTCAGTACTTC
TRBD1	TRBV6-1	.	TRBJ1-4	CASSEGQGHEKLFF	TGTGCCAGCAGTGAGGGACAGGGGCATGAAAAACTGTTTTTT
TRBD1	TRBV11-3	once	TRBJ1-3	CASSPGQGAGNTIYF	TGTGCCAGCAGCCCGGGACAGGGTGCTGGAAACACCATATATTTT
.	TRBV6-5	.	TRBJ1-6	CASSYQQGRNSPLHF	TGTGCCAGCAGTTATCAACAGGGACGGAATTCACCCCTCCACTTT
TRBD1	TRBV9	.	TRBJ2-5	CASSVVAGGPSETQYF	TGTGCCAGCAGCGTAGTGGCAGGGGGTCCCTCGGAGACCCAGTACTTC
TRBD2	TRBV5-6	.	TRBJ2-5	CASSLERGGLVETQYF	TGTGCCAGCAGCTTGGAGCGGGGGGGCCTAGTGGAGACCCAGTACTTC
TRBD1	TRBV6-1	.	TRBJ1-2	CASSSTGGDGYTF	TGTGCCAGCAGTTCGACAGGGGGCGATGGCTACACCTTC
TRBD1	TRBV6-5	.	TRBJ2-7	CASSPGQDFYEQYF	TGTGCCAGCAGCCCGGGACAGGATTTCTACGAGCAGTACTTC
.	TRBV19	few	TRBJ1-3	CASSIAGSGNTIYF	TGTGCCAGTAGTATAGCAGGCTCTGGAAACACCATATATTTT
TRBD1	TRBV7-3	.	TRBJ1-1	CASSLGGPYTEAFF	TGTGCCAGCAGCCTAGGGGGCCCTTACACTGAAGCTTTCTTT
.	TRBV7-3	few	TRBJ1-2	CASSLTRPGRGDYGYTF	TGTGCCAGCAGCTTAACGCGGCCCGGCAGGGGCGACTATGGCTACACCTTC
TRBD1	TRBV19	once	TRBJ1-2	CASIPGQGNYGYTF	TGTGCCAGTATTCCGGGACAGGGGAACTATGGCTACACCTTC
TRBD2	TRBV5-1	.	TRBJ2-5	CASSRIAGMETQYF	TGCGCCAGCAGCAGAATAGCGGGGATGGAGACCCAGTACTTC
TRBD1	TRBV19	.	TRBJ1-2	CASRDRARDGYTF	TGTGCCAGTAGGGACAGGGCTAGAGATGGCTACACCTTC
.	TRBV7-2	.	TRBJ1-3	CASSLDSLSSGTGNTIYF	TGTGCCAGCAGCTTAGATTCGCTCAGTTCAGGGACTGGAAACACCATATATTTT